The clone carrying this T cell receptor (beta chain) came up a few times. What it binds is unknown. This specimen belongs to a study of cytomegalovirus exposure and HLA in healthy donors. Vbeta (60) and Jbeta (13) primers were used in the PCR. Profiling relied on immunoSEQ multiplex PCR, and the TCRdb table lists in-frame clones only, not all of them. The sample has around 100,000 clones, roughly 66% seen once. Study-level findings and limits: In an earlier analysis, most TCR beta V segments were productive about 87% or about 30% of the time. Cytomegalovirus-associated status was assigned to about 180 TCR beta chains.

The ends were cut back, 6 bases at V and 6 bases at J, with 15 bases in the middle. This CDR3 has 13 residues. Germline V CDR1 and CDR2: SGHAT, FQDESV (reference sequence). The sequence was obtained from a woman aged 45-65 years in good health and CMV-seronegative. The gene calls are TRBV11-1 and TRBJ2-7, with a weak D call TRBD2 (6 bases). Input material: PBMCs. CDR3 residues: CASRSGGWGEQYF. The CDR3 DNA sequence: TGTGCCAGCAGGTCCGGGGGATGGGGCGAGCAGTACTTC.